This T cell receptor (beta chain) appears in the sequencing data of a study of cytotoxic CD8 clonotypes in ibrutinib-treated CLL. In regard to this clone: Its antigen is undetermined.

Profiling relied on immunoSEQ multiplex PCR, and the TCRdb table lists in-frame clones only, not all of them. The repertoire includes around 52,000 clones, approximately 52% of them detected once, and around 21% sits in the top ten. Study-wide results and caveats: Ibrutinib response saw clonality rise, and progression saw it return toward baseline.

CDR3 length: 13 residues. CDR1 and CDR2 (germline): SGHAT, FQNNGV. V was trimmed by 1 base and J by 9 bases, leaving 12 bases between them. The rearrangement links TRBV11-2 to TRBJ1-2; D possibly corresponds to TRBD1 (5 bases). The sequence was obtained from a human donor with chronic lymphocytic leukemia. The material sequenced was PBMCs, taken after 24 months of ibrutinib treatment. The CDR3 DNA reads TGTGCCAGCAGCTTAGGCGCAGGGTCTCGCTACACCTTC. It is translated as CASSLGAGSRYTF.